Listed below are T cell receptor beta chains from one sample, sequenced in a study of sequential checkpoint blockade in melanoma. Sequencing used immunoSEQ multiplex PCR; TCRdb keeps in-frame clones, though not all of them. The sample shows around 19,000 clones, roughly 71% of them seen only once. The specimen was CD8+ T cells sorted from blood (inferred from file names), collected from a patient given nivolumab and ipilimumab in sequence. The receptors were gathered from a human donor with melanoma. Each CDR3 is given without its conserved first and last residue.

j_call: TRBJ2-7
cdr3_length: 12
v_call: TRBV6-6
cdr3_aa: ASRQPGLTREQY

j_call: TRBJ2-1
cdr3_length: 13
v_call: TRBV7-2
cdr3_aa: ASTHGTGPYNEQF

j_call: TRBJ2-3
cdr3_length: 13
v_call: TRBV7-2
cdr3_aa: ASSLGGASTDTQY

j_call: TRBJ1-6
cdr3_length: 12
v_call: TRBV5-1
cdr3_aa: ASSAGQGNSPLH

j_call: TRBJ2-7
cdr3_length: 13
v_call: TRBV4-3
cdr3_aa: ASSQDGGRGYEQY

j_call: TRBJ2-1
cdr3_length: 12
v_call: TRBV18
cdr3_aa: ASSLRDRVDEQF

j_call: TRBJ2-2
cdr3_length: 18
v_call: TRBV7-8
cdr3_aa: ASSLVFRTSGGGNTGELF

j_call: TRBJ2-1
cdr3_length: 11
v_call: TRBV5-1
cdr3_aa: ASSGDRYNEQF

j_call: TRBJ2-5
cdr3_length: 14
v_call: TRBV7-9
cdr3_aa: ASSLVPSGFKETQY

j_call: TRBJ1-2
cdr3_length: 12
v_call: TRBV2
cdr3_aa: ASSDTGGNYGYT

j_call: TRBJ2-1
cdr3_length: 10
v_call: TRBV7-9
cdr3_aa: ASSLSHNEQF

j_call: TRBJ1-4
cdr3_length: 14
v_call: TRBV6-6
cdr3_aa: ASSLEGMVTNEKLF

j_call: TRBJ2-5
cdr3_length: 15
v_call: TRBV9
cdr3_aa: ASSGITSGGPKETQY

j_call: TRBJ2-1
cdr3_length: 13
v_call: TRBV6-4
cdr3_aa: ASSASGGSYNEQF

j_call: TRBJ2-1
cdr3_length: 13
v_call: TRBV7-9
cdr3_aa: ASSGRTSGGREQF

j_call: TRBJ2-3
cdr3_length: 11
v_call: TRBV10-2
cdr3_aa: ASSEYGTDTQY

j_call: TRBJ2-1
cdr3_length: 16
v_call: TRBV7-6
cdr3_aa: ASSLALTDGDSYNEQF

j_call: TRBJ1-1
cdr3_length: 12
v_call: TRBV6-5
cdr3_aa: ASIGVSTNTEAF

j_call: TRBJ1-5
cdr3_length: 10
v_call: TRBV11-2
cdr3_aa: ASSPRGQPQH

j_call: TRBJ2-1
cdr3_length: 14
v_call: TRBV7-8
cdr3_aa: ASSLTVAGGHNEQF

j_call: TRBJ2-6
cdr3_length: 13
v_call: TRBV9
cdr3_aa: ASSRQGSGANVLT

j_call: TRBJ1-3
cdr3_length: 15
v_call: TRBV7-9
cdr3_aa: ASSQDSLGQLPNTIY

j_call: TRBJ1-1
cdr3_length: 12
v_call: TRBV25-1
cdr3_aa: ASSDPVMNTEAF